Shown below are 14 T cell receptor beta chains from a single sample sequenced in a study of human T cells and chemical hapten exposure. The time point: patch test 3, about 24 weeks after DPC sensitization. The treatment: therapeutic diphenylcyclopropenone sensitization with weekly scalp DPC. TCRdb itself ran the RACE reads through MiXCR, one entry per CDR3 protein. The table records more than 80,000 distinct CDR3 sequences, roughly a tenth of them present only once. Sequenced material: whole blood, taken in connection with sensitization to the hapten diphenylcyclopropenone (DPC). Source of these receptors: a woman aged 45-65 years with alopecia areata. Some clones in this sample may be carry-over from other donors' samples.

This clonotype was recorded many times. This sequence joins TRBV24-1 and TRBJ1-1; TRBD1 matches at 7 bases. CDR1 is KGHDR and CDR2 is SFDVKD in the germline V gene. Trimming cost V 5 bases and J 5 bases; bases outside gene matches: 7. The CDR3 spans 14 residues. CDR3 DNA sequence: TGTGCCACCAGTGGCCCGGGACAGTCAACTGAAGCTTTCTTT. Translating gives CATSGPGQSTEAFF.

Comment on this clonotype: A single base separates this from a much larger clone, so it may be a read error. The rearrangement joins TRBV20-1 to TRBJ1-5, with 9 bases that match TRBD1. This CDR3 has 14 residues. Germline-derived CDR1 and CDR2 are DFQATT and SNEGSKA (reference sequence). Trimming took 3 bases from V and 8 from J; bases not matched to a gene: 8. Here the CDR3 DNA reads TGCAGTGCTAGTAGGCGGACAGGGGTTGAGCCCCAGCATTTT. Its translation: CSASRRTGVEPQHF.

This clonotype has a count of ten or more. The gene calls are TRBV29-1 and TRBJ2-1, with TRBD2 as a possible D gene (6 bases). From germline, CDR1 is SQVTM and CDR2 ANQGSEA. This CDR3 is built from 11 residues. Trimming took off 8 bases at V and 7 bases at J, with 12 bases between the two ends. CDR3 protein: CSHRRGNEQFF. CDR3 nucleotides: TGCAGCCATCGGAGGGGTAATGAGCAGTTCTTC.

This clonotype was picked up many times. The CDR3 is CASSPGTAYEQYF. The CDR3 DNA follows: TGTGCCAGCAGTCCCGGGACAGCCTACGAGCAGTACTTC. This rearrangement joins TRBV6-2 or TRBV6-3 to TRBJ2-7, with 7 bases aligning to TRBD1. This CDR3 is built from 13 residues. Looked up from germline, CDR1 is MNHEY and CDR2 is SVGEGT. V shed 5 bases and J 2 bases; nucleotides not matched to a gene: 3.

This clonotype has ten or more counts. The J gene is TRBJ2-5, the V gene TRBV2; TRBD2 agrees at 9 bases. Trimming cost V 7 bases and J 4 bases; bases outside gene matches: 10. Germline V gene lookup returns CDR1 SNHLY and CDR2 FYNNEI. The CDR3 has 15 amino acids. In DNA form, the CDR3 reads TGTGCCAGCAAAAAGCAGGGACTAGCTGGAGAGACCCAGTACTTC. This encodes CASKKQGLAGETQYF.

This clonotype was picked up a small number of times. The chain is built from TRBV7-2 and TRBJ2-5, with TRBD2 matching over 7 bases. V was pared by 5 bases and J by 2 bases, with 5 bases of the junction left unmatched. Germline V gene lookup returns CDR1 SGHTA and CDR2 FQGNSA. The CDR3 is 14 amino acids. CDR3 sequence (DNA): TGTGCCAGCAGCGGGGAGGGGTGGCAAGAGACCCAGTACTTC. Translating gives CASSGEGWQETQYF.

This clonotype has ten or more counts. The chain employs TRBV7-8 and TRBJ1-2, with 9 bases aligning to TRBD1. The germline CDR1 and CDR2 sequences are SGHVS and FQNEAQ. This CDR3 has 15 residues. V lost 1 base and J lost 2; bases outside the gene matches: 2. The CDR3 nucleotides read TGTGCCAGCAGCTTAGGGGACAGGGTGAACTATGGCTACACCTTC. Its translation is CASSLGDRVNYGYTF.

This clonotype was seen a handful of times. The chain employs TRBV20-1 and TRBJ1-2; no clear D gene. The CDR3 is made up of 13 amino acids. Trimming left V 6 bases short and J 4 bases short, with 15 bases between. Germline CDR1 and CDR2: DFQATT and SNEGSKA (reference sequence). CDR3 loop: CSATGPLGYGYTF. The CDR3 region has the DNA TGCAGTGCCACCGGCCCCCTCGGCTATGGCTACACCTTC.

This clonotype was counted at least ten times. V gene TRBV7-3 combines with J gene TRBJ2-2, with 8 positions matching TRBD1. The CDR3 contains 14 residues. Germline lookup yields CDR1 SGHTA and CDR2 FQGTGA. After removal of 3 bases from V and 6 bases from J, the junction contained 3 bases not matched to a gene. This CDR3 reads CASSLDRVPGELFF. In DNA form, the CDR3 reads TGTGCCAGCAGCTTGGACAGGGTCCCCGGGGAGCTGTTTTTT.

V usage is TRBV6-6 and J usage is TRBJ1-1; no reliable D call. Germline V CDR1 and CDR2: MNHNY, SVGAGI (reference sequence). V shed 5 bases and J shed 4 bases, with 14 bases lying between them. The CDR3 runs to 14 residues. This CDR3 reads CASSPSGAVTEAFF. CDR3 in DNA: TGTGCCAGCAGTCCGTCAGGTGCGGTCACTGAAGCTTTCTTT.

The table lists this clonotype with many counts. This chain joins TRBV10-3 and TRBJ1-3; D ambiguous. The CDR3 spans 14 residues. The germline V gene has CDR1 ENHRY and CDR2 SYGVKD. Between the trimmed V and J ends, which lost 10 bases and 2 bases, there was a span of 15 bases. CDR3 residues: CATLGVATGNTIYF. The DNA for the CDR3 is TGTGCCACCCTCGGGGTAGCGACTGGAAACACCATATATTTT.

This clonotype was observed at least ten times. The CDR3 region is CASSLASPLGSEKLFF. Here the CDR3 DNA reads TGTGCCAGCAGCTTAGCGTCCCCCTTAGGGAGTGAAAAACTGTTTTTT. The genes are TRBV7-9 and TRBJ1-4; no firm D call. The CDR3 contains 16 residues. V lost 0 bases and J 7 bases, leaving 15 bases between the germline ends. Per germline, CDR1 SEHNR and CDR2 FQNEAQ (reference sequence).

This clonotype was found a few times. The chain uses TRBV29-1 and TRBJ2-1; 12 positions match TRBD2. J gave up 5 bases and V 4 bases, and 9 bases lay outside the gene matches. CDR1 and CDR2 (germline): SQVTM, ANQGSEA. The CDR3 sequence is 16 residues long. In DNA form, the CDR3 reads TGCAGCGTTGCGGCCCCGGGACTAGCGGGCAACAATGAGCAGTTCTTC. Translating it yields CSVAAPGLAGNNEQFF.

This clonotype was counted many times. The chain uses TRBV30 and TRBJ2-3; perhaps D is TRBD1 or TRBD2 (5 bases each). Deletions cut 0 bases from V and 1 base from J, with 8 bases between. The CDR3 spans 14 residues. The V gene's germline CDR1 is GTSNPN and CDR2 SVGIG (reference sequence). The CDR3 DNA is TGTGCCTGGAGTGTAATGGGGGGCACAGATACGCAGTATTTT. Encoded protein: CAWSVMGGTDTQYF.